Shown below are 25 T cell receptor beta chains from a single sample sequenced in a study of early stage breast cancer tumors. Generated by immunoSEQ multiplex PCR, the TCRdb table keeps only in-frame clones and is missing some. The sample gives 25,000 to 30,000 clones, around 70% of which show up once; around 35% is in the top ten. The specimen sequenced was blood. The receptors were sampled from a person aged 45-60 years with breast cancer.

In this sample, this clone turned up a few times. V gene TRBV18 combines with J gene TRBJ2-2; 7 bases are a match to TRBD2. With V trimmed by 2 bases and J by 0 bases, 3 bases remained unmatched. The CDR3 runs 16 residues. CDR1 is KGHSH, CDR2 LQKENI, per germline. The CDR3 nucleotides read TGTGCCAGCTCACCAGGGCTAGCGGCGAACACCGGGGAGCTGTTTTTT. Its translation is CASSPGLAANTGELFF. The variable domain in full, with the rest retrieved from reference TRBV18 and TRBJ2-2, is NAGVMQNPRHLVRRRGQEARLRCSPMKGHSHVYWYRQLPEEGLKFMVYLQKENIIDESGMPKERFSAEFPKEGPSILRIQQVVRGDSAAYFCASSPGLAANTGELFFGEGSRLTVL.

J is TRBJ2-3 and V is TRBV6-4; D gene ambiguous. The CDR3 totals 14 residues. From germline, CDR1 is MRHNA and CDR2 SNTAGT. V shed 4 bases and J shed 2 bases, with 10 bases lying between them. The CDR3: CASSVSRTTDTQYF. As DNA, the CDR3 is TGTGCCAGCAGTGTTTCCCGGACCACAGATACGCAGTATTTT.

This sequence joins TRBV9 and TRBJ1-1, with D unclear. V was clipped by 0 bases and J by 4 bases, with 7 bases between them. The CDR3 is 13 amino acids. Germline-derived CDR1 and CDR2 are SGDLS and YYNGEE. DNA of the CDR3: TGTGCCAGCAGCGTAGAAGCTGTCACTGAAGCTTTCTTT. It is translated as CASSVEAVTEAFF.

Only a few counts were recorded for this clone. This rearrangement joins TRBV7-9 to TRBJ1-2; no clear D. In germline, CDR1 is SEHNR, CDR2 FQNEAQ (reference sequence). The CDR3 loop spans 12 amino acids. Trimming left V 1 base short and J 2 bases short, with 2 bases between. This CDR3 is CASSLVNYGYTF. CDR3 in DNA: TGTGCCAGCAGCTTAGTCAACTATGGCTACACCTTC.

The rearrangement joins TRBV7-9 to TRBJ2-1, with 9 bases fitting TRBD2. Looked up from germline, CDR1 is SEHNR and CDR2 is FQNEAQ (reference sequence). The V segment lost 4 bases and the J segment 3 bases; nucleotides outside the gene matches: 7. The CDR3 spans 16 residues. CDR3 amino acids: CASSSGLATFYNEQFF. The CDR3, as DNA: TGTGCCAGCAGCTCTGGACTAGCGACGTTCTACAATGAGCAGTTCTTC.

The genes are TRBV28 and TRBJ2-3, with D possibly being TRBD1 or TRBD2 (5 bases each). Germline V lookup: CDR1 MDHEN, CDR2 SYDVKM. The V gene lost 3 bases and the J gene lost 3 bases, with 22 bases spanning the gap. The CDR3 contains 18 residues. CDR3 sequence (DNA): TGTGCCAGCAGTTTGCTATCCCACCGGGACGGAAGAACAGATACGCAGTATTTT. It encodes CASSLLSHRDGRTDTQYF.

The chain uses TRBV7-2 and TRBJ1-4, with 9 nucleotides matching TRBD1. Germline-derived CDR1 and CDR2 are SGHTA and FQGNSA. This CDR3 comprises 16 residues. V lost 2 bases and J lost 8; bases outside the gene matches: 9. The CDR3 nucleotides read TGTGCCAGCAGCTTACTAGGACAGGGGCCGGGAGAAAAACTGTTTTTT. This codes for CASSLLGQGPGEKLFF.

This clone has only a few counts. The chain recombines TRBV13 with TRBJ1-2; TRBD1 agrees at 8 bases. The CDR3 has 17 amino acids. The V segment lost 0 bases and the J segment 6 bases; nucleotides outside the gene matches: 12. Germline V gene lookup returns CDR1 PRHDT and CDR2 FYEKMQ (reference sequence). The CDR3 is CASSLGLGMTGAHGYTF. The CDR3 DNA reads TGTGCCAGCAGCTTAGGCCTCGGAATGACAGGGGCCCATGGCTACACCTTC.

Here the CDR3 reads CASSLDSGGTYEQYF. DNA of the CDR3: TGTGCCAGCAGCTTAGATTCGGGAGGTACCTACGAGCAGTACTTC. The chain employs TRBV11-2 and TRBJ2-7, with TRBD2 matching 7 bases. Trimming took 0 bases from V and 2 from J; bases not matched to a gene: 4. The CDR3 is 15 residues long. Germline loops: CDR1 SGHAT, CDR2 FQNNGV.

The chain carries TRBV7-9 and TRBJ2-2; D call uncertain. The germline CDR1 and CDR2 sequences are SEHNR and FQNEAQ (reference sequence). V was clipped by 0 bases and J by 7 bases, with 6 bases between them. The CDR3 covers 13 residues. As DNA, the CDR3 is TGTGCCAGCAGCTTAGCTGGTATCGGGGAGCTGTTTTTT. Encoded protein: CASSLAGIGELFF.

The rearrangement links TRBV5-6 to TRBJ2-6; a possible D gene is TRBD1 (6 bases). CDR1 is SGHDT and CDR2 is YYEEEE in the germline V gene. The V and J ends lost 4 bases and 1 base respectively, with 9 bases between them. The CDR3 loop spans 15 amino acids. This chain's CDR3 is CASSLQGSGANVLTF. The CDR3 nucleotides are TGTGCCAGCAGCCTACAGGGATCTGGGGCCAACGTCCTGACTTTC.

Only a few counts were recorded for this clone. The V call is TRBV2, the J call TRBJ2-3; D is unresolved. This CDR3 is built from 13 residues. Germline V CDR1 and CDR2: SNHLY, FYNNEI. The V end lost 1 base, the J end lost 2 bases, and 4 bases lay between the germline ends. The CDR3 DNA reads TGTGCCAGCAGTGAAGGGGCCACAGATACGCAGTATTTT. Translating gives CASSEGATDTQYF. Full variable domain (missing parts from reference TRBV2 and TRBJ2-3): EPEVTQTPSHQVTQMGQEVILRCVPISNHLYFYWYRQILGQKVEFLVSFYNNEISEKSEIFDDQFSVERPDGSNFTLKIRSTKLEDSAMYFCASSEGATDTQYFGPGTRLTVL.

This chain joins TRBV29-1 and TRBJ1-1, with D possibly TRBD1 on 5 matching bases. There are 14 residues in the CDR3. Germline V lookup: CDR1 SQVTM, CDR2 ANQGSEA. Trimming shortened V by 5 bases and J by 0 bases, and 13 bases separated the two germline ends. The CDR3 loop is CSVTHRMMNTEAFF. The CDR3 nucleotides read TGCAGCGTTACCCACAGGATGATGAACACTGAAGCTTTCTTT.

The V gene is TRBV7-8, the J gene TRBJ2-2; TRBD1 might be the D (5 bases). The CDR3 covers 13 residues. The V and J ends lost 5 bases and 4 bases respectively, with 8 bases between them. Looked up from germline, CDR1 is SGHVS and CDR2 is FQNEAQ. Here the CDR3 reads CASSTQGTGELFF. The CDR3 bases are TGTGCCAGCAGCACTCAGGGCACCGGGGAGCTGTTTTTT.

The V call is TRBV19, the J call TRBJ2-6; possibly TRBD1 for D (6 bases). Trimming removed 5 bases at V and 2 bases at J, with 13 bases between. Germline-derived CDR1 and CDR2 are LNHDA and SQIVND (reference sequence). The CDR3 has 16 amino acids. The CDR3 coding sequence is TGTGCCAGTAGTCAACAGGGATCAACTGGGGCCAACGTCCTGACTTTC. Translation gives CASSQQGSTGANVLTF.

The DNA for the CDR3 is TGTGCCATCAGTGTTAGACAGCAAGAGACCCAGTACTTC. Its translation: CAISVRQQETQYF. The chain uses TRBV10-3 and TRBJ2-5; D is perhaps TRBD1 (5 bases). Trimming took off 4 bases at V and 2 bases at J, with 8 bases between the two ends. The CDR3 loop spans 13 amino acids. Germline V gives CDR1 ENHRY, CDR2 SYGVKD.

The chain is built from TRBV18 and TRBJ2-5; possibly TRBD2 for D (6 bases). Germline assignment: CDR1 KGHSH and CDR2 LQKENI. This CDR3 spans 14 amino acids. V was shortened by 6 bases and J by 5 bases, with 16 bases between the two germline ends. In nucleotides, the CDR3 is TGTGCCAGCTCTCGGGACTTCGAGTGGGAGACCCAGTACTTC. Protein sequence: CASSRDFEWETQYF.

V usage is TRBV18 and J usage is TRBJ2-7; a possible D gene is TRBD1 (5 bases). Per the germline V gene, CDR1 is KGHSH and CDR2 is LQKENI. V was cut by 1 base and J by 0 bases, with 10 bases left in between. This CDR3 is built from 15 residues. The CDR3 DNA reads TGTGCCAGCTCACCACAGGGGCAGGGCTCCTACGAGCAGTACTTC. It specifies CASSPQGQGSYEQYF.

This chain uses TRBV30 with TRBJ2-5; maybe TRBD2 (6 bases). The V gene lost 2 bases and the J gene lost 1 base, with 14 bases spanning the gap. Germline V lookup: CDR1 GTSNPN, CDR2 SVGIG (reference sequence). The CDR3 contains 15 residues. The CDR3 nucleotides read TGTGCCTGGAGTACGGGAGTGGGCCCCCAAGAGACCCAGTACTTC. Amino acid sequence: CAWSTGVGPQETQYF.

This chain uses TRBV25-1 with TRBJ2-5, with 16 bases that match TRBD2. CDR1 and CDR2 (germline): MGHDK, SYGVNS. With V trimmed by 0 bases and J by 5 bases, 3 bases remained unmatched. The CDR3 contains 17 residues. The CDR3 bases are TGTGCCAGCAGTGAATATGGGGGACTAGCGGGAGGGGAGACCCAGTACTTC. Its translation is CASSEYGGLAGGETQYF.

V gene TRBV7-6 combines with J gene TRBJ2-3; 7 bases are a match to TRBD2. Germline CDR1 reads SGHVS; CDR2 reads FNYEAQ. This CDR3 has 15 amino acids. V lost 2 bases to trimming and J lost 5 bases; unmatched junction nucleotides: 7. The CDR3 sequence is CASSLQGGRIDTQYF. For the CDR3, the DNA is TGTGCCAGCAGCTTACAGGGAGGGAGAATAGATACGCAGTATTTT.

J is TRBJ2-7 and V is TRBV19; tentatively, D is TRBD2 (5 bases). V lost 1 base to trimming and J lost 7 bases, with 11 bases between them. The CDR3 length is 13 residues. The germline CDR1 and CDR2 sequences are LNHDA and SQIVND (reference sequence). Here the CDR3 reads CASSIGFSGEQYF. The CDR3 DNA follows: TGTGCCAGTAGTATAGGGTTCTCGGGAGAGCAGTACTTC.

The chain joins TRBV28 to TRBJ2-1; no reliable D call. CDR3 length: 13 residues. V lost 2 bases, J lost 7 bases, and 9 bases lay in between. The germline CDR1 and CDR2 sequences are MDHEN and SYDVKM. This CDR3 is CASSLGMRNEQFF. Here the CDR3 DNA reads TGTGCCAGCAGTTTAGGGATGAGAAATGAGCAGTTCTTC.

In this sample, this clone turned up many times. V and J are TRBV7-9 and TRBJ1-5, with D tentatively TRBD1 (5 bases). The CDR3 is 17 residues long. Germline V gives CDR1 SEHNR, CDR2 FQNEAQ (reference sequence). The V gene lost 1 base and the J gene lost 5 bases, with 18 bases spanning the gap. In DNA, the CDR3 is TGTGCCAGCAGCTTAGTTGGACAATCGGATTCAGATCAGCCCCAGCATTTT. Protein sequence: CASSLVGQSDSDQPQHF.

The chain uses TRBV30 and TRBJ1-1; unclear D gene. CDR1 and CDR2 from the germline V gene are GTSNPN and SVGIG (reference sequence). This CDR3 spans 13 amino acids. V dropped 2 bases and J dropped 0 bases, with 7 bases sitting between them. In DNA form, the CDR3 reads TGTGCCTGGAGTTGGTCGGTGAACACTGAAGCTTTCTTT. Translation gives CAWSWSVNTEAFF. The variable domain in full, completed from reference TRBV30 and TRBJ1-1, reads SQTIHQWPATLVQPVGSPLSLECTVEGTSNPNLYWYRQAAGRGLQLLFYSVGIGQISSEVPQNLSASRPQDRQFILSSKKLLLSDSGFYLCAWSWSVNTEAFFGQGTRLTVV.